One sample yielded the 25 T cell receptor beta chains listed below, sequenced in a study of CD8 T cells in ankylosing spondylitis (dated by TCRdb to between 2016 and 2019). Libraries were made using 5' RACE. Sequencing took place on an Illumina HiSeq 2500. TCRdb cleaned the public reads at Q25 with fastp, built clones with MiXCR and kept in-frame beta chains. One record per CDR3 amino acid sequence lists the most common genes and DNA. The sample table holds under 200,000 distinct CDR3 sequences, of which roughly 12% were seen once. Just under 30% of the sample is held by the ten biggest clonotypes. The sequenced material came from blood, either unsorted or a sorted T cell fraction (not recorded which). These receptors all stem from a male donor with ankylosing spondylitis or in good health (not recorded which).

This clonotype was observed at least ten times. This chain links TRBV18 with TRBJ1-2; D is undetermined. Trimming took off 1 base at V and 4 bases at J, with 13 bases between the two ends. CDR3 length: 15 residues. Germline-derived CDR1 and CDR2 are KGHSH and LQKENI. CDR3 coding DNA: TGTGCCAGCTCACCACTCCGACCGGAGGGCTATGGCTACACCTTC. It specifies CASSPLRPEGYGYTF.

The rearrangement links TRBV7-8 to TRBJ2-5; 7 bases map to TRBD1. The CDR3 length is 14 residues. The V gene end was trimmed by 3 bases and the J gene end by 2 bases; junction bases not matched to a gene: 3. The germline V gene has CDR1 SGHVS and CDR2 FQNEAQ. Here the CDR3 reads CASSLGQRQETQYF. The CDR3 DNA follows: TGTGCCAGCAGCTTGGGACAGAGACAAGAGACCCAGTACTTC.

The chain couples TRBV18 to TRBJ1-5; perhaps TRBD1 as D (6 bases). The CDR3 consists of 13 residues. Trimming shortened V by 5 bases and J by 4 bases, and 9 bases separated the two germline ends. CDR1 and CDR2 from the germline V gene are KGHSH and LQKENI. The CDR3 DNA reads TGTGCCAGCTCAGCAGACAGGAATCAGCCCCAGCATTTT. Amino acids: CASSADRNQPQHF.

A remark on this clonotype: This clone may be a read error of a much larger clone one base away. This chain joins TRBV6-5 and TRBJ1-1, with a weak D call TRBD1 (6 bases). CDR1 and CDR2 (germline): MNHEY, SVGAGI. This CDR3 contains 12 residues. CDR3 protein: CASSCPGDPALF. CDR3 sequence (DNA): TGTGCCAGCAGTTGCCCAGGGGATCCTGCGCTCTTT.

The V and J genes are TRBV7-8 and TRBJ2-2; 7 positions agree with TRBD1. CDR1 is SGHVS and CDR2 is FQNEAQ in the germline V gene. There are 17 residues in the CDR3. J lost 6 bases, V lost 7 bases, and 17 bases had no gene match. Here the CDR3 reads CASTQRGQVVSPGELFF. In DNA, the CDR3 is TGTGCCAGCACCCAACGCGGACAGGTTGTTTCGCCCGGGGAGCTGTTTTTT.

This clonotype was seen many times. The V and J genes are TRBV28 and TRBJ2-2; 8 nucleotides line up with TRBD2. CDR1 MDHEN and CDR2 SYDVKM come from the germline V gene. The CDR3 runs 15 residues. The ends lost 5 bases at V and 1 base at J; junction bases unmatched: 3. The chain's CDR3 is CASSLAGRNTGELFF. The CDR3 DNA is TGTGCCAGCAGTCTAGCGGGTAGGAACACCGGGGAGCTGTTTTTT.

This clonotype was counted many times. The rearrangement links TRBV6-1 to TRBJ1-2; D perhaps matches TRBD1 (5 bases). Trimming stripped 3 bases from V and 8 bases from J, with 22 bases between. This CDR3 has 16 residues. The V gene's germline CDR1 is MNHNS and CDR2 SASEGT. CDR3 sequence: CASSEQGGVLISGYTF. The CDR3 DNA is TGTGCCAGCAGTGAGCAGGGAGGTGTCCTGATAAGCGGCTACACCTTC.

The chain employs TRBV20-1 and TRBJ1-3; D is undetermined. The CDR3 contains 14 residues. Looked up from germline, CDR1 is DFQATT and CDR2 is SNEGSKA (reference sequence). V lost 6 bases to trimming and J lost 4 bases, with 16 bases between them. For the CDR3, the DNA is TGCAGTGCGCCCCTGGTCGGGGTGGGAAACACCATATATTTT. This sequence encodes CSAPLVGVGNTIYF.

Many counts were recorded for this clonotype. The chain links TRBV27 to TRBJ2-7, with TRBD1 identical over 10 bases. Germline CDR1 is MNHEY and CDR2 is SMNVEV (reference sequence). The CDR3 sequence is 12 residues long. The V segment lost 4 bases and the J segment 7 bases; nucleotides outside the gene matches: 1. This CDR3 reads CASSWTGGEQYF. CDR3 nucleotide sequence: TGTGCCAGCAGTTGGACAGGGGGTGAGCAGTACTTC.

The sample holds many counts of this clonotype. The rearrangement uses TRBV19 and TRBJ1-4; TRBD1 matches 7 bases. Trimming at V came to 7 bases and at J to 5 bases, leaving 4 bases not matched to a gene. The CDR3 is made up of 13 amino acids. The germline gives CDR1 LNHDA, CDR2 SQIVND (reference sequence). The CDR3 DNA is TGTGCCAGTACGGGACAGCGAAATGAAAAACTGTTTTTT. Protein product: CASTGQRNEKLFF.

This chain uses TRBV20-1 with TRBJ1-5; D may be TRBD1 (6 bases). The CDR3 is 15 amino acids. V lost 5 bases and J lost 4, with 18 bases in between. Germline-derived CDR1 and CDR2 are DFQATT and SNEGSKA (reference sequence). CDR3 region: CSALDRQAPNQPQHF. The CDR3 DNA reads TGCAGTGCTCTCGATAGACAGGCTCCTAATCAGCCCCAGCATTTT.

This clonotype has only a few counts. The chain combines TRBV20-1 with TRBJ2-7; the match to TRBD2 covers 8 bases. V gave up 5 bases and J gave up 2 bases; unmatched junction bases: 11. CDR1 and CDR2 from the germline V gene are DFQATT and SNEGSKA (reference sequence). The CDR3 spans 15 residues. The CDR3 DNA follows: TGCAGTGCTGGATTAGCGGGACCCAACCCCTACGAGCAGTACTTC. Translated, it gives CSAGLAGPNPYEQYF.

A word on this clonotype: This sequence may be a read error, since a much larger clone differs from it by one base. The gene calls are TRBV12-3 or TRBV12-4 and TRBJ1-6; 8 nucleotides line up with TRBD1. The CDR3 contains 14 residues. The CDR3 bases are TGTGCCTGCAGTTGGGACAGGAAAAATTCACCCCTCCACTTT. It yields the protein CACSWDRKNSPLHF.

This clonotype was counted ten times or more. The V call is TRBV25-1, the J call TRBJ2-3; D call uncertain. Trimming took 9 bases from V and 6 from J, leaving 10 bases between them. The germline CDR1 and CDR2 sequences are MGHDK and SYGVNS. The CDR3 loop spans 11 amino acids. CDR3 nucleotides: TGTGCCAGTGGCAGTTCGGATACGCAGTATTTT. It is translated as CASGSSDTQYF.

Many counts were recorded for this clonotype. This chain joins TRBV29-1 and TRBJ2-7; tentative D call: TRBD2 (6 bases). The CDR3 is 12 residues long. Germline V CDR1 and CDR2: SQVTM, ANQGSEA. V was pared by 2 bases and J by 6 bases, with 11 bases between. As DNA, the CDR3 is TGCAGCGTTGAAAAACTAGCTGGCGAGCAGTACTTC. Residues: CSVEKLAGEQYF.

This clonotype appeared many times. The chain uses TRBV10-3 and TRBJ1-5, with D possibly matching TRBD1 (5 bases). V was trimmed by 3 bases and J by 0 bases, leaving 12 bases between them. Germline CDR1 and CDR2: ENHRY and SYGVKD. This CDR3 is 16 amino acids long. For the CDR3, the DNA is TGTGCCATCAGTGACCCTCCTCAGGGTAGCAATCAGCCCCAGCATTTT. Translating gives CAISDPPQGSNQPQHF.

This clonotype was detected many times. This chain connects TRBV2 to TRBJ1-1; D remains ambiguous. V shed 5 bases and J shed 6 bases, with 10 bases lying between them. This CDR3 region has 12 residues. Germline CDR1 reads SNHLY; CDR2 reads FYNNEI. CDR3 sequence (DNA): TGTGCCAGCAGTACCGGTTTCTCTGAAGCTTTCTTT. Translation: CASSTGFSEAFF.

Many counts were recorded for this clonotype. The chain is built from TRBV2 and TRBJ1-6, with D possibly being TRBD1 (5 bases). Per germline, CDR1 SNHLY and CDR2 FYNNEI. This CDR3 is built from 12 residues. Deletions cut 8 bases from V and 11 bases from J, with 13 bases between. The CDR3 here is CASVTMGPPLHF. CDR3 DNA sequence: TGTGCCAGCGTCACCATGGGGCCACCCCTCCACTTT.

This clonotype was counted between two and nine times. The rearrangement links TRBV5-1 to TRBJ2-7, with D perhaps TRBD1 (7 bases). Germline V gene data show CDR1 as SGHRS and CDR2 as YFSETQ. The CDR3 consists of 15 residues. V was clipped by 0 bases and J by 3 bases, with 13 bases between them. The CDR3 DNA follows: TGCGCCAGCAGCTTGGGGGGGGACAGCCACTACGAGCAGTACTTC. Translated: CASSLGGDSHYEQYF.

At least ten counts were recorded for this clonotype. The gene calls are TRBV2 and TRBJ2-3; 8 nucleotides match TRBD1. After removal of 8 bases from V and 2 bases from J, the junction contained 12 bases not matched to a gene. Germline values: CDR1 SNHLY, CDR2 FYNNEI. The CDR3 is 16 amino acids. The CDR3 protein is CASATSRDRSTDTQYF. The CDR3 region has the DNA TGTGCCAGCGCTACCAGCAGGGACAGGTCCACAGATACGCAGTATTTT.

The V call is TRBV5-1, the J call TRBJ2-3, with 11 bases matching TRBD2. This CDR3 is built from 15 residues. The germline gives CDR1 SGHRS, CDR2 YFSETQ. Trimming removed 5 bases from V and 0 bases from J; junction bases left unmatched: 2. CDR3 DNA: TGCGCCAGCAGGACTAGCGGGACTAGCACAGATACGCAGTATTTT. Residues: CASRTSGTSTDTQYF.

This clonotype was observed a handful of times. This chain uses TRBV25-1 with TRBJ1-2; 8 bases are a match to TRBD1. The CDR3 loop spans 12 amino acids. The V gene's germline CDR1 is MGHDK and CDR2 SYGVNS. Trimming at V came to 7 bases and at J to 4 bases, leaving 2 bases not matched to a gene. CDR3 sequence reads: CASTGQGYGYTF. The CDR3 DNA sequence: TGTGCCAGCACTGGACAGGGCTATGGCTACACCTTC.

This clonotype was picked up many times. The CDR3 DNA follows: TGTGCCATTACCAACACCGGGGAGCTGTTTTTT. Its translation is CAITNTGELFF. The V call is TRBV11-2, the J call TRBJ2-2; D gene uncertain. Trimming took 10 bases from V and 2 from J, leaving 5 bases between them. This CDR3 is 11 amino acids long. Germline V gives CDR1 SGHAT, CDR2 FQNNGV.

As to this clonotype: This may arise from a read error, as a much more abundant clone is one base away. The gene calls are TRBV10-3 and TRBJ1-3, with unresolved D. Germline lookup yields CDR1 ENHRY and CDR2 SYGVKD. This CDR3 has 13 amino acids. The DNA for the CDR3 is TGTACCATCAGTGCTGCGGGGGGAAACACCATATATTTT. Translated: CTISAAGGNTIYF.

This clonotype was recorded many times. This rearrangement joins TRBV6-6 to TRBJ1-2; no firm D call. The ends were cut back, 2 bases at V and 8 bases at J, with 12 bases in the middle. Germline V CDR1 and CDR2: MNHNY, SVGAGI (reference sequence). The CDR3 has 13 amino acids. CDR3 sequence reads: CASSYRASEGYTF. CDR3 coding DNA: TGTGCCAGCAGTTACCGGGCCTCTGAGGGCTACACCTTC.